A single sample gave rise to the 27 T cell receptor beta chains below, sequenced in a study of OX40 agonist ivuxolimab in advanced cancers. Assay used: immunoSEQ multiplex PCR; TCRdb lists only in-frame clones, some missing. The data contain more than 100,000 clones, just over 90% of them singletons. The material sequenced was CD4+ or CD8+ T cells sorted from blood, taken in a trial of the OX40 agonist ivuxolimab. The source of these receptors is an adult with an advanced solid tumor such as melanoma, head and neck, liver or kidney cancer.

The V and J genes are TRBV7-8 and TRBJ1-3; the D is unclear. This CDR3 contains 15 residues. V gave up 5 bases and J gave up 4 bases, with 15 bases separating them. Germline lookup yields CDR1 SGHVS and CDR2 FQNEAQ. The CDR3 nucleotides read TGTGCCAGCAGCCCCCTAAGCTTCTCGGGAAACACCATATATTTT. It translates to CASSPLSFSGNTIYF.

V gene TRBV28 combines with J gene TRBJ2-1, with D possibly matching TRBD1 (5 bases). The V end was cut by 5 bases, the J end by 0 bases, with 14 bases between. This CDR3 comprises 16 residues. Germline V CDR1 and CDR2: MDHEN, SYDVKM. For the CDR3, the DNA is TGTGCCAGCAGTACGGCGACAGCCAGCTCCTACAATGAGCAGTTCTTC. Amino acid sequence: CASSTATASSYNEQFF.

J is TRBJ2-2 and V is TRBV30; 12 bases map to TRBD2. The CDR3 contains 15 residues. Germline CDR1 and CDR2: GTSNPN and SVGIG (reference sequence). The V segment lost 4 bases and the J segment 4 bases; nucleotides outside the gene matches: 4. Here the CDR3 DNA reads TGTGCCTGGAACACGGGACTAGCGGGCACCGGGGAGCTGTTTTTT. Encoded protein: CAWNTGLAGTGELFF.

The gene calls are TRBV5-8 and TRBJ1-1; tentative D call: TRBD1 (6 bases). The V and J ends lost 3 bases and 2 bases respectively, with 8 bases between them. The CDR3 is 13 amino acids. Looked up from germline, CDR1 is SGHTS and CDR2 is YDEGEE. The CDR3 reads CASSWTANTEAFF. The CDR3 nucleotides read TGTGCCAGCAGCTGGACAGCCAACACTGAAGCTTTCTTT.

V usage is TRBV19 and J usage is TRBJ1-5; possibly TRBD1 for D (5 bases). Per the germline V gene, CDR1 is LNHDA and CDR2 is SQIVND (reference sequence). The CDR3 sequence is 16 residues long. Trimming took 1 base from V and 1 from J, leaving 11 bases between them. For the CDR3, the DNA is TGTGCCAGTAGTATAGCGCCGGGGGGGAGCAATCAGCCCCAGCATTTT. This encodes CASSIAPGGSNQPQHF.

In this sample, this clone turned up once. The gene calls are TRBV6-6 and TRBJ2-3; TRBD1 matches at 8 bases. The J segment lost 4 bases and the V segment lost 5 bases, leaving 5 bases of the junction unmatched. Per germline, CDR1 MNHNY and CDR2 SVGAGI (reference sequence). The CDR3 contains 14 residues. The CDR3 DNA is TGTGCCAGCAGTACCGGACAGGGCTCAGATACGCAGTATTTT. Protein sequence: CASSTGQGSDTQYF.

This chain links TRBV9 with TRBJ2-7; the match to TRBD1 covers 7 bases. The CDR3 extends over 15 amino acids. Per germline, CDR1 SGDLS and CDR2 YYNGEE. With 3 bases clipped from V and 3 bases from J, the junction kept 9 bases outside the gene matches. The chain's CDR3 is CASSARTGVFYEQYF. CDR3 bases: TGTGCCAGCAGCGCCAGGACAGGCGTTTTCTACGAGCAGTACTTC. Based on the CDR3 plus reference TRBV9 and TRBJ2-7, the full variable domain is DSGVTQTPKHLITATGQRVTLRCSPRSGDLSVYWYQQSLDQGLQFLIQYYNGEERAKGNILERFSAQQFPDLHSELNLSSLELGDSALYFCASSARTGVFYEQYFGPGTRLTVT.

This chain connects TRBV6-5 to TRBJ1-6; D possibly corresponds to TRBD1 (6 bases). The CDR3 spans 15 residues. Germline V gives CDR1 MNHEY, CDR2 SVGAGI. The V gene lost 0 bases and the J gene lost 7 bases, with 10 bases spanning the gap. For the CDR3, the DNA is TGTGCCAGCAGTTACTCCAGGGGACCGAATTCACCCCTCCACTTT. Translation gives CASSYSRGPNSPLHF.

This rearrangement joins TRBV6-5 to TRBJ1-5, with D uncertain. V gave up 4 bases and J gave up 8 bases, with 9 bases separating them. Germline-derived CDR1 and CDR2 are MNHEY and SVGAGI. The CDR3 runs to 12 residues. For the CDR3, the DNA is TGTGCCAGCAGTTTACCCGGAGAGCCCCAGCATTTT. It codes for CASSLPGEPQHF.

The count of this clone is one. The CDR3 loop is CASSQRSAEQPQHF. The DNA of the CDR3 is TGTGCCAGCAGTCAGAGGAGCGCGGAACAGCCCCAGCATTTT. The chain recombines TRBV6-5 with TRBJ1-5, with D unclear. Trimming shortened V by 5 bases and J by 7 bases, and 15 bases separated the two germline ends. The CDR3 spans 14 residues. CDR1 is MNHEY, CDR2 SVGAGI, per germline.

The chain links TRBV19 to TRBJ2-5; 7 bases are shared with TRBD1. This CDR3 contains 14 residues. Losses at the gene ends were 4 bases for V and 2 bases for J; bases not matched to a gene: 4. The germline V gene encodes CDR1 LNHDA and CDR2 SQIVND (reference sequence). The CDR3 nucleotides are TGTGCCAGTAGTACAGGACAGGCACAAGAGACCCAGTACTTC. This sequence encodes CASSTGQAQETQYF.

This chain uses TRBV11-2 with TRBJ2-3; D perhaps matches TRBD1 (6 bases). The germline V gene encodes CDR1 SGHAT and CDR2 FQNNGV. Trimming took 2 bases from V and 4 from J, leaving 7 bases between them. The CDR3 covers 13 residues. The CDR3 DNA follows: TGTGCCAGCAGCTTATCAGGGGCAGATACGCAGTATTTT. This translates into CASSLSGADTQYF.

The chain is built from TRBV5-1 and TRBJ2-3; TRBD1 agrees at 7 bases. The CDR3 length is 15 residues. V was clipped by 2 bases and J by 3 bases; unmatched bases: 6. Germline V lookup: CDR1 SGHRS, CDR2 YFSETQ. The CDR3 DNA sequence: TGCGCCAGCAGCTTTCAGGGGGTAGGGACAGATACGCAGTATTTT. It translates to CASSFQGVGTDTQYF.

The rearrangement joins TRBV18 to TRBJ2-7; TRBD1 is a possible D gene (5 bases). The CDR3 contains 14 residues. The V gene lost 4 bases and the J gene lost 0 bases, with 10 bases spanning the gap. Per the germline V gene, CDR1 is KGHSH and CDR2 is LQKENI. CDR3 loop: CASSLDTSSYEQYF. The CDR3 nucleotides read TGTGCCAGCTCACTGGACACCAGCTCCTACGAGCAGTACTTC.

This chain links TRBV25-1 with TRBJ1-2, with 10 bases lining up with TRBD1. Per the germline V gene, CDR1 is MGHDK and CDR2 is SYGVNS. Trimming cost V 5 bases and J 6 bases; bases outside gene matches: 6. The CDR3 loop spans 14 amino acids. The CDR3 nucleotides are TGTGCCAGCAGTAGAAGGGACAGGGGCGATGGCTACACCTTC. It yields the protein CASSRRDRGDGYTF.

A few counts support this clone. J is TRBJ2-1 and V is TRBV7-9; TRBD2 agrees at 8 bases. The V gene end was trimmed by 6 bases and the J gene end by 5 bases; junction bases not matched to a gene: 15. The germline V gene encodes CDR1 SEHNR and CDR2 FQNEAQ (reference sequence). CDR3 length: 17 residues. The CDR3 DNA follows: TGTGCCAGCAGTTATAATGCCCGGGAGGGGAAAGACAATGAGCAGTTCTTC. Its translation: CASSYNAREGKDNEQFF.

The chain is built from TRBV14 and TRBJ2-7; TRBD1 matches at 10 bases. The length of the CDR3 is 16 residues. J lost 7 bases, V lost 4 bases, and 13 bases had no gene match. Germline lookup yields CDR1 SGHDN and CDR2 FVKESK. CDR3 amino acids: CASSLAGRQGAREQYF. The CDR3 DNA sequence: TGTGCCAGCAGCCTCGCCGGTAGACAGGGGGCACGAGAGCAGTACTTC.

The rearrangement joins TRBV7-2 to TRBJ2-1, with D unclear. Germline-derived CDR1 and CDR2 are SGHTA and FQGNSA. V was clipped by 1 base and J by 0 bases, with 7 bases between them. The CDR3 consists of 15 residues. CDR3 nucleotide sequence: TGTGCCAGCAGCTTAGTAACAGACTCCTACAATGAGCAGTTCTTC. Protein: CASSLVTDSYNEQFF.

The V call is TRBV5-1, the J call TRBJ2-5; the D gene is possibly TRBD2 (10 bases). Trimming removed 0 bases at V and 0 bases at J, with 24 bases between. Germline V CDR1 and CDR2: SGHRS, YFSETQ. The CDR3 loop spans 20 amino acids. The CDR3 DNA reads as TGCGCCAGCAGCTTGGGGGGACAGGGAGGACTAGCGGCGTACCAAGAGACCCAGTACTTC. Amino acids: CASSLGGQGGLAAYQETQYF.

The rearrangement links TRBV19 to TRBJ2-7; 7 bases map to TRBD1. V was pared by 5 bases and J by 2 bases, with 3 bases of the junction left unmatched. The CDR3 loop spans 13 amino acids. Germline assignment: CDR1 LNHDA and CDR2 SQIVND (reference sequence). The CDR3 reads CASSFGTAYEQYF. The CDR3 bases are TGTGCCAGTAGTTTCGGGACAGCCTACGAGCAGTACTTC.

The table lists this clone with a count of one. The J gene is TRBJ2-5, the V gene TRBV28, with D unresolved. V was cut by 4 bases and J by 7 bases, with 13 bases left in between. Germline CDR1 reads MDHEN; CDR2 reads SYDVKM. The CDR3 runs 13 residues. The CDR3 sequence: CASSSTPLWTQYF. As DNA, the CDR3 is TGTGCCAGCAGTTCTACCCCGCTGTGGACCCAGTACTTC.

This chain connects TRBV19 to TRBJ1-3; TRBD1 might be the D (6 bases). The ends were cut back, 3 bases at V and 0 bases at J, with 15 bases in the middle. This CDR3 contains 17 residues. Per the germline V gene, CDR1 is LNHDA and CDR2 is SQIVND (reference sequence). CDR3 nucleotides: TGTGCCAGTAGTATGAGGGGGAACAGGGTCTCTGGAAACACCATATATTTT. As protein: CASSMRGNRVSGNTIYF.

The chain is built from TRBV6-5 and TRBJ2-1; 8 nucleotides line up with TRBD2. The CDR3 totals 15 residues. Trimming at V came to 5 bases and at J to 2 bases, leaving 5 bases not matched to a gene. Germline loops: CDR1 MNHEY, CDR2 SVGAGI. The CDR3 reads CASSQPGLAYNEQFF. Here the CDR3 DNA reads TGTGCCAGCAGTCAACCGGGACTAGCCTACAATGAGCAGTTCTTC.

The rearrangement joins TRBV6-1 to TRBJ1-5, with D tentatively TRBD1 (6 bases). V was clipped by 6 bases and J by 4 bases, with 10 bases between them. CDR1 and CDR2 from the germline V gene are MNHNS and SASEGT. The CDR3 is 13 amino acids. CDR3 bases: TGTGCCAGCAGCAACAGGGAAAATCAGCCCCAGCATTTT. This gives the protein CASSNRENQPQHF.

The V and J genes are TRBV2 and TRBJ2-3; the D is unclear. Deletions cut 7 bases from V and 2 bases from J, with 10 bases between. This CDR3 region has 13 residues. Per the germline V gene, CDR1 is SNHLY and CDR2 is FYNNEI. CDR3 DNA sequence: TGTGCCAGCACCGAGCACTTCACAGATACGCAGTATTTT. The encoded protein is CASTEHFTDTQYF. Combining the CDR3 with reference TRBV2 and TRBJ2-3 gives the whole variable domain EPEVTQTPSHQVTQMGQEVILRCVPISNHLYFYWYRQILGQKVEFLVSFYNNEISEKSEIFDDQFSVERPDGSNFTLKIRSTKLEDSAMYFCASTEHFTDTQYFGPGTRLTVL.

This chain's CDR3 is CASSQDQGKNYGYTF. CDR3 coding DNA: TGCGCCAGCAGCCAAGACCAGGGAAAAAACTATGGCTACACCTTC. The chain uses TRBV4-3 and TRBJ1-2; the D gene is possibly TRBD1 (5 bases). Trimming removed 0 bases at V and 2 bases at J, with 10 bases between. The V gene's germline CDR1 is LGHNA and CDR2 YSLEER. The CDR3 covers 15 residues.

In its sample, this clone was seen once. This chain connects TRBV28 to TRBJ2-3, with D perhaps TRBD1 (6 bases). This CDR3 has 14 amino acids. With 8 bases removed from V and 4 bases from J, the gap between germline ends came to 16 bases. CDR1 and CDR2 (germline): MDHEN, SYDVKM. DNA of the CDR3: TGTGCCAGCGGCCTAGAAGGGGGACCAGATACGCAGTATTTT. Its translation: CASGLEGGPDTQYF.